What follows is one TCR beta chain and its context. Study processing details: Amplification with reference gene primers provided the estimates of nucleated cell counts. TCRdb's copy holds only in-frame clones and misses some; the assay was immunoSEQ multiplex PCR. V and J calls and clone size follow that table, whereas D and trimming were derived from the DNA. Of 98,000 or so clones detected, roughly nine tenths appear once; the ten largest clones hold roughly 5.3%. The data are from a study of blood T cell repertoires in COVID-19. Study summary: Samples of COVID-19 (acute and convalescent) were obtained from the United States, Italy and Spain. T cells, B-cell-depleted T cells, or PBMCs supplied cDNA or gDNA.

Sequenced: peripheral blood. This clonotype was obtained from a human donor in a cohort sampled during active COVID-19.

In DNA, the CDR3 is TGTGCCATCTGGACGGGAGCGGCTGGAAACACCATATATTTT. Translation: CAIWTGAAGNTIYF. The chain combines TRBV10-3 with TRBJ1-3; no firm D call. The CDR3 spans 14 residues. Germline V gene lookup returns CDR1 ENHRY and CDR2 SYGVKD. V lost 8 bases to trimming and J lost 2 bases, with 13 bases between them.